The 22 T cell receptor beta chains presented below share a single source sample, sequenced in a study of T cell repertoires in cytomegalovirus infection. TCRdb passed the reads through MiXCR, listing each CDR3 protein once. The data hold hundreds of thousands of distinct CDR3 sequences, with about 7% observed a single time. Material: PBMCs. These receptors were obtained from a human donor in good health (CMV status not recorded). Some clones in this sample may be carry-over from other donors' samples.

This clonotype was counted ten times or more. The chain employs TRBV10-3 and TRBJ2-5; TRBD1 matches 7 bases. Germline V gene sequence: CDR1 ENHRY, CDR2 SYGVKD. This CDR3 contains 16 residues. J was trimmed by 1 base and V by 6 bases; bases with no gene match: 11. The CDR3 coding sequence is TGTGCCATCAGCCCTCGGACAGGAGGAGTCCAAGAGACCCAGTACTTC. This translates into CAISPRTGGVQETQYF.

In its sample, this clonotype was seen many times. The chain uses TRBV7-2 and TRBJ1-3; D unclear. V was trimmed by 1 base and J by 0 bases, leaving 10 bases between them. The V gene's germline CDR1 is SGHTA and CDR2 FQGNSA. The CDR3 is made up of 16 amino acids. The CDR3 sequence: CASSLDGIASGNTIYF. CDR3 bases: TGTGCCAGCAGCTTAGACGGAATCGCCTCTGGAAACACCATATATTTT.

There are many counts of this clonotype. The genes are TRBV28 and TRBJ2-1; possible D gene TRBD2, 5 bases. The V end lost 3 bases, the J end lost 8 bases, and 14 bases lay between the germline ends. The germline CDR1 and CDR2 sequences are MDHEN and SYDVKM. This CDR3 spans 14 amino acids. CDR3 sequence (DNA): TGTGCCAGCAGTTTGCTAGCCCTTTCGGATGAGCAGTTCTTC. As protein: CASSLLALSDEQFF.

The table lists this clonotype with many counts. V gene TRBV28 combines with J gene TRBJ1-1; TRBD1 matches 7 bases. This CDR3 region has 14 residues. V dropped 4 bases and J dropped 3; count of bases not matched to a gene: 5. Germline loops: CDR1 MDHEN, CDR2 SYDVKM. The CDR3 reads CASSSQGIYTEAFF. In DNA form, the CDR3 reads TGTGCCAGCAGTTCACAGGGGATATACACTGAAGCTTTCTTT.

The V gene is TRBV5-1, the J gene TRBJ2-3; no clear D gene. This CDR3 has 15 residues. V lost 4 bases and J lost 0, with 12 bases in between. Germline V CDR1 and CDR2: SGHRS, YFSETQ. Here the CDR3 reads CASSVDGRSTDTQYF. In DNA form, the CDR3 reads TGCGCCAGCAGCGTAGACGGCCGTAGCACAGATACGCAGTATTTT.

This clonotype showed up many times. V is TRBV7-9 and J is TRBJ1-1; weak D call: TRBD1 (5 bases). The CDR3 sequence is 14 residues long. Germline V lookup: CDR1 SEHNR, CDR2 FQNEAQ (reference sequence). The V end was cut by 4 bases, the J end by 11 bases, with 20 bases between. CDR3 in amino acids: CASSSGPGRRWAFF. CDR3 sequence (DNA): TGTGCCAGCAGCTCGGGCCCGGGGCGCCGCTGGGCTTTCTTT.

This clonotype was seen many times. The V and J genes are TRBV28 and TRBJ1-6; 7 nucleotides agree with TRBD1. V lost 3 bases and J lost 5; bases outside the gene matches: 4. Germline V gives CDR1 MDHEN, CDR2 SYDVKM. The CDR3 is made up of 15 amino acids. The chain's CDR3 is CASSFLDRDNSPLHF. CDR3 nucleotide sequence: TGTGCCAGCAGTTTCCTCGACAGGGATAATTCACCCCTCCACTTT.

A note on this clonotype: Just one base apart from a much larger clone, this may be a read error. This sequence joins TRBV7-9 and TRBJ2-2; 8 nucleotides line up with TRBD1. Germline-derived CDR1 and CDR2 are SEHNR and FQNEAQ (reference sequence). This CDR3 comprises 14 residues. CDR3 protein: CASRGTGFTGELVF. CDR3 DNA sequence: TGTGCCAGCAGGGGGACAGGATTCACCGGGGAGCTGGTTTTT.

V usage is TRBV29-1 and J usage is TRBJ1-1; the D is unclear. V lost 4 bases and J 1 base, leaving 10 bases between the germline ends. The CDR3 runs 13 residues. In germline, CDR1 is SQVTM, CDR2 ANQGSEA. The DNA of the CDR3 is TGCAGCGTTGTGAAAGGGCCGAACACTGAAGCTTTCTTT. Translated: CSVVKGPNTEAFF.

For the CDR3, the DNA is TGTGCCAGCAGCCGCGAGACACTCCTCGACAATACCTACGAGCAGTACTTC. Translated: CASSRETLLDNTYEQYF. The gene calls are TRBV6-5 and TRBJ2-7, with D hard to call. Germline V CDR1 and CDR2: MNHEY, SVGAGI. This CDR3 is 17 amino acids long. Trimming pared 6 bases from V and 2 bases from J, leaving 23 bases between.

This clonotype was detected ten times or more. The V call is TRBV7-2, the J call TRBJ2-3; D is perhaps TRBD2 (6 bases). The CDR3 sequence is 15 residues long. Germline-derived CDR1 and CDR2 are SGHTA and FQGNSA. The germline V and J ends were trimmed by 8 bases and 2 bases, with 17 bases remaining between them. In nucleotides, the CDR3 is TGTGCCAGCGATGACGGGACTTTTAACACAGATACGCAGTATTTT. It yields the protein CASDDGTFNTDTQYF.

In its sample, this clonotype was seen many times. This sequence joins TRBV7-2 and TRBJ1-1, with unresolved D. Germline CDR1 is SGHTA and CDR2 is FQGNSA. With 4 bases removed from V and 1 base from J, the gap between germline ends came to 7 bases. This CDR3 contains 13 residues. As DNA, the CDR3 is TGTGCCAGCAGCTCCATGGCGAACACTGAAGCTTTCTTT. Amino acid sequence: CASSSMANTEAFF.

This clonotype showed up many times. The V and J genes are TRBV6-2 or TRBV6-3 and TRBJ2-3, with D tentatively TRBD2 (7 bases). V shed 4 bases and J shed 7 bases, with 18 bases lying between them. CDR3 length: 15 amino acids. Germline CDR1 MNHEY, CDR2 SVGEGT. CDR3 DNA: TGTGCCAGCAGTTCGGGGGGCCCCCTCTTATATACGCAGTATTTT. Protein: CASSSGGPLLYTQYF.

A few counts support this clonotype. The CDR3 DNA is TGCAGTGCTGGACTAGGGGGGGAGACCCAGTACTTC. It translates to CSAGLGGETQYF. J is TRBJ2-5 and V is TRBV20-1; tentative D call: TRBD2 (7 bases). V shed 5 bases and J shed 5 bases, with 12 bases lying between them. The CDR3 length is 12 residues. CDR1 and CDR2 (germline): DFQATT, SNEGSKA (reference sequence).

This clonotype was detected many times. The chain carries TRBV6-2 or TRBV6-3 and TRBJ1-1; D is unresolved. CDR3 length: 12 residues. Germline CDR1 and CDR2: MNHEY and SVGEGT. V lost 5 bases, J lost 1 base, and 5 bases lay in between. DNA for the CDR3: TGTGCCAGCAGTGGTTCGAACACTGAAGCTTTCTTT. Amino acids: CASSGSNTEAFF.

This clonotype was detected only a few times. The chain links TRBV29-1 to TRBJ2-7, with D possibly being TRBD2 (6 bases). V was trimmed by 4 bases and J by 3 bases, leaving 13 bases between them. Germline-derived CDR1 and CDR2 are SQVTM and ANQGSEA. The CDR3 loop spans 13 amino acids. CDR3 amino acids: CSVVTGGNYEQYF. In nucleotides, the CDR3 is TGCAGCGTTGTGACCGGGGGTAACTACGAGCAGTACTTC.

This clonotype was recorded at least ten times. This chain links TRBV9 with TRBJ2-2, with D possibly being TRBD1 or TRBD2 (5 bases each). Germline values: CDR1 SGDLS, CDR2 YYNGEE. This CDR3 region has 14 residues. V gave up 2 bases and J gave up 2 bases, with 7 bases separating them. The CDR3 reads CASSVGPNTGELFF. CDR3 in DNA: TGTGCCAGCAGCGTGGGACCAAACACCGGGGAGCTGTTTTTT. Full variable domain (remainder filled in from reference TRBV9 and TRBJ2-2): DSGVTQTPKHLITATGQRVTLRCSPRSGDLSVYWYQQSLDQGLQFLIQYYNGEERAKGNILERFSAQQFPDLHSELNLSSLELGDSALYFCASSVGPNTGELFFGEGSRLTVL.

This clonotype has a handful of counts. The V call is TRBV29-1, the J call TRBJ2-2; D perhaps matches TRBD2 (5 bases). CDR3 length equals 12 residues. V was clipped by 4 bases and J by 5 bases, with 8 bases between them. Germline CDR1 and CDR2: SQVTM and ANQGSEA. The CDR3 protein is CSVVEGTGELFF. The CDR3 DNA sequence: TGCAGCGTTGTCGAGGGTACCGGGGAGCTGTTTTTT.

In this sample, this clonotype turned up many times. V and J are TRBV11-2 and TRBJ2-1; 9 bases align to TRBD2. The CDR3 spans 16 residues. The V gene's germline CDR1 is SGHAT and CDR2 FQNNGV. J was trimmed by 9 bases and V by 1 base; bases with no gene match: 10. CDR3 sequence: CASSLGSGGLISEQFF. CDR3 sequence (DNA): TGTGCCAGCAGCTTAGGTAGCGGGGGTCTCATCAGTGAGCAGTTCTTC.

Here the CDR3 reads CSASAYVSSYEQYF. DNA of the CDR3: TGCAGTGCTAGTGCTTACGTCAGCTCCTACGAGCAGTACTTC. The rearrangement uses TRBV20-1 and TRBJ2-7; D not certain. Germline CDR1 DFQATT, CDR2 SNEGSKA (reference sequence). V shed 3 bases and J shed 0 bases, with 12 bases lying between them. This CDR3 has 14 residues.

Ten or more counts support this clonotype. V usage is TRBV6-2 or TRBV6-3 and J usage is TRBJ1-4; 8 nucleotides match TRBD1. CDR3 length: 14 amino acids. V was pared by 5 bases and J by 8 bases, with 7 bases of the junction left unmatched. Germline CDR1 is MNHEY and CDR2 is SVGEGT. CDR3 bases: TGTGCCAGCAGTGGAGCGAGGACAGGGGAAAAACTGTTTTTT. It yields the protein CASSGARTGEKLFF.

This clonotype was recorded many times. The V and J genes are TRBV12-3 or TRBV12-4 and TRBJ1-3; TRBD1 agrees at 10 bases. The CDR3 has 16 amino acids. The V segment lost 8 bases and the J segment 3 bases; nucleotides outside the gene matches: 10. The CDR3 reads CASGFDRGQDGNTIYF. The CDR3 DNA reads as TGTGCCAGCGGGTTTGACAGGGGGCAGGATGGAAACACCATATATTTT.